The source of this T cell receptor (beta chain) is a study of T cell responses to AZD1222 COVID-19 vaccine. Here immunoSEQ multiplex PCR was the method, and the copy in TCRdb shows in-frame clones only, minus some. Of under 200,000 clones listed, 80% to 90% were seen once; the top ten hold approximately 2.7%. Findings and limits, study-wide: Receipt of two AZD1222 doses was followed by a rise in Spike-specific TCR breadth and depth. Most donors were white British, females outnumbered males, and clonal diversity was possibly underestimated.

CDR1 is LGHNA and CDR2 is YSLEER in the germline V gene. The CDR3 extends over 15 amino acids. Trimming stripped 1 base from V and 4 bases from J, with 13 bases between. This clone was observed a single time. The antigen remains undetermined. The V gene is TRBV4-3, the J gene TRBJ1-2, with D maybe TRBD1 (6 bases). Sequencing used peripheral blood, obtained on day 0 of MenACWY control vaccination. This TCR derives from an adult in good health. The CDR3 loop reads CASSQGRGALYGYTF. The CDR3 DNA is TGCGCCAGCAGCCAAGGCCGGGGGGCCCTCTATGGCTACACCTTC.